Following are 26 T cell receptor beta chains from one sample sequenced in a study of blood T cell repertoires in COVID-19. Clones were sequenced by immunoSEQ multiplex PCR, and TCRdb holds only the in-frame ones, with some missing. The table includes around 63,000 clones, 70% to 90% detected once. Material for sequencing was peripheral blood. The origin of the receptors is a woman of 80 years or more with acute or convalescent COVID-19.

The gene calls are TRBV5-1 and TRBJ2-5; D is unresolved. Trimming removed 0 bases from V and 5 bases from J, with 14 bases in between. The CDR3 covers 15 residues. Germline lookup yields CDR1 SGHRS and CDR2 YFSETQ. DNA for the CDR3: TGCGCCAGCAGCTTGGTGGGTGGTGGAGTGGAGACCCAGTACTTC. Encoded protein: CASSLVGGGVETQYF. Together with reference TRBV5-1 and TRBJ2-5, the CDR3 gives the full variable domain: KAGVTQTPRYLIKTRGQQVTLSCSPISGHRSVSWYQQTPGQGLQFLFEYFSETQRNKGNFPGRFSGRQFSNSRSEMNVSTLELGDSALYLCASSLVGGGVETQYFGPGTRLLVL.

The chain links TRBV29-1 to TRBJ1-2; 8 nucleotides agree with TRBD1. CDR3 length equals 14 residues. Germline CDR1 SQVTM, CDR2 ANQGSEA. Trimming took 4 bases from V and 4 from J; bases not matched to a gene: 8. CDR3 protein: CSVGGGQGPYGYTF. The CDR3, as DNA: TGCAGCGTTGGGGGCGGACAGGGTCCCTATGGCTACACCTTC.

This clone was seen a handful of times. The chain joins TRBV27 to TRBJ1-6; 9 bases fit TRBD1. This CDR3 region has 16 residues. CDR1 and CDR2 from the germline V gene are MNHEY and SMNVEV (reference sequence). V lost 3 bases and J lost 4; bases outside the gene matches: 4. The CDR3 spells CASSLDRGSYNSPLHF. In DNA, the CDR3 is TGTGCCAGCAGTTTGGACAGGGGCTCGTATAATTCACCCCTCCACTTT.

The V and J genes are TRBV7-2 and TRBJ1-1, with TRBD1 matching 9 bases. The V and J ends lost 5 bases and 4 bases, in that order; junction bases with no gene match: 11. This CDR3 region has 16 residues. Germline values: CDR1 SGHTA, CDR2 FQGNSA. The CDR3 sequence is CASSVNQDRGSTEAFF. CDR3 bases: TGTGCCAGCAGCGTTAACCAGGACAGGGGTTCCACTGAAGCTTTCTTT.

This chain uses TRBV12-3 or TRBV12-4 with TRBJ1-3, with no clear D. V shed 5 bases and J shed 5 bases, with 10 bases lying between them. The CDR3 spans 13 residues. CDR3: CASSRDSRNTIYF. The CDR3 DNA is TGTGCCAGCAGTCGAGACTCCCGAAACACCATATATTTT.

The chain links TRBV5-1 to TRBJ2-3; TRBD1 agrees at 10 bases. The CDR3 has 15 amino acids. CDR1 SGHRS and CDR2 YFSETQ come from the germline V gene. V dropped 2 bases and J dropped 4; count of bases not matched to a gene: 4. CDR3 sequence (DNA): TGCGCCAGCAGCTTAGGACAGGGGGGCGCAGATACGCAGTATTTT. Protein sequence: CASSLGQGGADTQYF.

This rearrangement joins TRBV14 to TRBJ2-1, with D possibly matching TRBD2 (6 bases). CDR1 is SGHDN and CDR2 is FVKESK in the germline V gene. The CDR3 length is 16 residues. V was cut by 2 bases and J by 0 bases, with 11 bases left in between. DNA of the CDR3: TGTGCCAGCAGCCAAACGGAGCGGGCCTCCTACAATGAGCAGTTCTTC. It encodes CASSQTERASYNEQFF.

V is TRBV28 and J is TRBJ2-7, with TRBD1 matching 7 bases. V lost 6 bases to trimming and J lost 2 bases; unmatched junction nucleotides: 7. The CDR3 runs 14 residues. Germline CDR1 is MDHEN and CDR2 is SYDVKM. The CDR3 here is CASSEGALAYEQYF. In DNA, the CDR3 is TGTGCCAGCAGCGAGGGGGCCCTAGCCTACGAGCAGTACTTC.

The chain employs TRBV19 and TRBJ1-1; no firm D call. V lost 8 bases and J 3 bases, leaving 7 bases between the germline ends. Germline V gives CDR1 LNHDA, CDR2 SQIVND (reference sequence). The CDR3 is made up of 11 amino acids. In DNA form, the CDR3 reads TGTGCCAGTGGTTCAGACACTGAAGCTTTCTTT. The encoded protein is CASGSDTEAFF.

The chain uses TRBV4-3 and TRBJ1-3; 10 bases agree with TRBD1. V was clipped by 3 bases and J by 7 bases; unmatched bases: 6. The V gene's germline CDR1 is LGHNA and CDR2 YSLEER. The CDR3 totals 15 residues. The CDR3 is CASSQDRGVRNTIYF. CDR3 DNA: TGCGCCAGCAGCCAGGACAGGGGGGTGCGGAACACCATATATTTT.

The chain links TRBV27 to TRBJ1-5; D is unclear. CDR1 MNHEY and CDR2 SMNVEV come from the germline V gene (reference sequence). The CDR3 is 13 amino acids. Between the trimmed V and J ends, which lost 3 bases and 5 bases, there was a span of 8 bases. The CDR3 DNA sequence: TGTGCCAGCAGTTTTTCCATAGATCAGCCCCAGCATTTT. Its translation is CASSFSIDQPQHF.

The rearrangement links TRBV7-2 to TRBJ2-1, with TRBD1 identical over 9 bases. Germline CDR1 SGHTA, CDR2 FQGNSA. The V and J ends lost 3 bases and 4 bases, in that order; junction bases with no gene match: 4. The CDR3 runs to 15 residues. CDR3: CASSFTGGEYNEQFF. The CDR3 DNA is TGTGCCAGCAGCTTCACAGGGGGCGAATACAATGAGCAGTTCTTC.

This rearrangement joins TRBV7-9 to TRBJ1-5; D may be TRBD1 (6 bases). This CDR3 is 14 amino acids long. The ends were cut back, 5 bases at V and 5 bases at J, with 13 bases in the middle. Per germline, CDR1 SEHNR and CDR2 FQNEAQ (reference sequence). CDR3: CASSLTGTDQPQHF. CDR3 in DNA: TGTGCCAGCAGCCTCACAGGGACCGATCAGCCCCAGCATTTT.

The chain carries TRBV19 and TRBJ2-1; 11 nucleotides agree with TRBD2. V trimming: 7 bases; J trimming: 8 bases; junction bases outside the gene matches: 7. The CDR3 sequence is 14 residues long. CDR1 LNHDA and CDR2 SQIVND come from the germline V gene (reference sequence). The CDR3 DNA reads TGTGCCAGTAAACTAGCGGGAGCGGGCCATGAGCAGTTCTTC. Its protein is CASKLAGAGHEQFF.

The chain employs TRBV5-5 and TRBJ2-7, with TRBD1 as a possible D gene (6 bases). The CDR3 extends over 16 amino acids. Germline CDR1 and CDR2: SGHKS and YYEKEE (reference sequence). The germline V and J ends were trimmed by 0 bases and 1 base, with 14 bases remaining between them. CDR3 loop: CASSLGVGGTSYEQYF. CDR3 DNA sequence: TGTGCCAGCAGCTTGGGGGTTGGGGGCACGTCCTACGAGCAGTACTTC.

A note on this clone: Other DNA sequences in this specimen translate into the identical CDR3. V is TRBV7-2 and J is TRBJ1-1, with D maybe TRBD1 (6 bases). Germline loops: CDR1 SGHTA, CDR2 FQGNSA. This CDR3 is built from 14 residues. The germline V and J ends were trimmed by 1 base and 5 bases, with 11 bases remaining between them. The CDR3 here is CASSLVTGGTEAFF. The CDR3 region has the DNA TGTGCCAGCAGCTTAGTGACAGGCGGGACTGAAGCTTTCTTT.

This clone was seen only a few times. This chain uses TRBV28 with TRBJ1-5; D remains ambiguous. Trimming removed 4 bases from V and 6 bases from J, with 13 bases in between. The CDR3 extends over 14 amino acids. Germline CDR1 MDHEN, CDR2 SYDVKM. The CDR3 protein is CASSSTYSGQPQHF. In DNA, the CDR3 is TGTGCCAGCAGTTCTACCTACAGTGGTCAGCCCCAGCATTTT.

This chain connects TRBV28 to TRBJ1-2; 8 positions agree with TRBD1. The germline V gene has CDR1 MDHEN and CDR2 SYDVKM. The J segment lost 4 bases and the V segment lost 5 bases, leaving 9 bases of the junction unmatched. The CDR3 sequence is 15 residues long. The CDR3 region is CASSPTGAVFYGYTF. CDR3 sequence (DNA): TGTGCCAGCAGTCCGACAGGGGCGGTTTTCTATGGCTACACCTTC.

The rearrangement joins TRBV7-2 to TRBJ1-4; D might be TRBD1 (5 bases). Germline loops: CDR1 SGHTA, CDR2 FQGNSA. The CDR3 loop spans 14 amino acids. V was trimmed by 4 bases and J by 8 bases, leaving 14 bases between them. The CDR3 bases are TGTGCCAGCAGCTCCAGGGCACAGGACGAAAAACTGTTTTTT. This sequence encodes CASSSRAQDEKLFF. The complete variable domain, with remaining parts taken from reference TRBV7-2 and TRBJ1-4, reads GAGVSQSPSNKVTEKGKDVELRCDPISGHTALYWYRQSLGQGLEFLIYFQGNSAPDKSGLPSDRFSAERTGGSVSTLTIQRTQQEDSAVYLCASSSRAQDEKLFFGSGTQLSVL.

The rearrangement uses TRBV19 and TRBJ1-1, with D tentatively TRBD1 (6 bases). Germline CDR1 and CDR2: LNHDA and SQIVND (reference sequence). CDR3 size: 14 residues. V was clipped by 3 bases and J by 1 base, with 9 bases between them. In nucleotides, the CDR3 is TGTGCCAGTAGTATCTCAGGGGCGAACACTGAAGCTTTCTTT. This encodes CASSISGANTEAFF.

The chain couples TRBV10-3 to TRBJ1-3; 8 nucleotides align to TRBD1. Trimming cost V 6 bases and J 8 bases; bases outside gene matches: 12. Looked up from germline, CDR1 is ENHRY and CDR2 is SYGVKD. The CDR3 has 15 amino acids. The CDR3 coding sequence is TGTGCCATCAGCTTTTCAGGACAGGGTAGAGACACCATATATTTT. Protein sequence: CAISFSGQGRDTIYF.

This clone occurred a few times. The J gene is TRBJ1-5, the V gene TRBV27; the D gene is possibly TRBD1 (5 bases). This CDR3 contains 14 residues. V dropped 5 bases and J dropped 7 bases, with 15 bases sitting between them. Germline lookup yields CDR1 MNHEY and CDR2 SMNVEV (reference sequence). CDR3 sequence reads: CASSLGGGGQPQHF. As DNA, the CDR3 is TGTGCCAGCAGTCTTGGGGGGGGTGGCCAGCCCCAGCATTTT.

The chain employs TRBV10-3 and TRBJ2-2, with 8 positions matching TRBD2. CDR3 length: 14 amino acids. Germline assignment: CDR1 ENHRY and CDR2 SYGVKD. V was clipped by 6 bases and J by 3 bases; unmatched bases: 3. CDR3 nucleotide sequence: TGTGCCATCAGGGGGACTAGGGACACCGGGGAGCTGTTTTTT. It translates to CAIRGTRDTGELFF.

The V call is TRBV3-1 (or the pseudogene TRBV3-2), the J call TRBJ2-5; perhaps TRBD2 as D (6 bases). The CDR3 extends over 14 amino acids. Per germline, CDR1 LGHDT and CDR2 YNNKEL (reference sequence). The ends were cut back, 4 bases at V and 7 bases at J, with 16 bases in the middle. The CDR3 sequence is CASSPLGGSATQYF. The CDR3 DNA reads as TGTGCCAGCAGCCCTTTGGGGGGTAGTGCGACCCAGTACTTC.

This clone has just one count. The J gene is TRBJ1-4, the V gene TRBV5-1, with 8 bases lining up with TRBD1. With 7 bases clipped from V and 0 bases from J, the junction kept 14 bases outside the gene matches. The CDR3 runs 18 residues. Germline lookup yields CDR1 SGHRS and CDR2 YFSETQ. The CDR3 sequence: CASAGETGEVATNEKLFF. The CDR3, as DNA: TGCGCCAGCGCTGGGGAGACAGGGGAAGTTGCAACTAATGAAAAACTGTTTTTT.

CDR3 amino acids: CASSELGADSYTF. For the CDR3, the DNA is TGTGCCAGCAGTGAATTGGGGGCAGATAGCTACACCTTC. The chain employs TRBV2 and TRBJ1-2; possible D gene TRBD1, 6 bases. Trimming took 2 bases from V and 9 from J, leaving 13 bases between them. CDR1 and CDR2 from the germline V gene are SNHLY and FYNNEI. This CDR3 region has 13 residues.